Reported below is one TCR beta chain. TCRdb's copy holds only in-frame clones and misses some; the assay was immunoSEQ multiplex PCR. This table has roughly 90,000 clones, about 85% appearing once. The germline V gene has CDR1 LGHNA and CDR2 YNFKEQ. There are 17 residues in the CDR3. The germline V and J ends were trimmed by 0 bases and 0 bases, with 12 bases remaining between them. The sample originates from a study of blood T cell repertoires in COVID-19. Study context: In each case, the material was cDNA or gDNA derived from T cells, B-cell-depleted T cells, or PBMCs.

The sequencing sample was made of peripheral blood. The receptor was isolated from a woman between 70 and 85 years old with acute or convalescent COVID-19. The gene calls are TRBV4-2 and TRBJ1-3; D might be TRBD1 (6 bases). This CDR3 reads CASSQDRRRGSGNTIYF. The CDR3 nucleotides read TGTGCCAGCAGCCAAGATCGGCGCAGGGGCTCTGGAAACACCATATATTTT.